This T cell receptor beta chain emerged from a study of PD-1 blockade in classical Hodgkin lymphoma. Sequencing used immunoSEQ multiplex PCR; TCRdb keeps in-frame clones, though not all of them. The profile shows around 12,000 clones, approximately 79% of them singletons. Trimming shortened V by 4 bases and J by 8 bases, and 11 bases separated the two germline ends. CDR1 and CDR2 (germline): SQVTM, ANQGSEA. The CDR3 runs 12 residues. The sample holds a few counts of this clone. Brentuximab vedotin exposure varied, and every patient relapsed after autologous stem cell transplantation. Through magnetic negative selection, CD8+ T cells were separated from PBMCs that had been thawed. Classification of best responses gave complete response, partial response or progressive disease.

The receptor comes from a human donor with classical Hodgkin lymphoma. The chain is built from TRBV29-1 and TRBJ1-4; no reliable D call. The sequencing here drew on CD8+ T cells from blood, taken at baseline. CDR3 sequence: CSVGSDYEKLFF. CDR3 nucleotides: TGCAGCGTTGGAAGTGATTACGAAAAACTGTTTTTT.